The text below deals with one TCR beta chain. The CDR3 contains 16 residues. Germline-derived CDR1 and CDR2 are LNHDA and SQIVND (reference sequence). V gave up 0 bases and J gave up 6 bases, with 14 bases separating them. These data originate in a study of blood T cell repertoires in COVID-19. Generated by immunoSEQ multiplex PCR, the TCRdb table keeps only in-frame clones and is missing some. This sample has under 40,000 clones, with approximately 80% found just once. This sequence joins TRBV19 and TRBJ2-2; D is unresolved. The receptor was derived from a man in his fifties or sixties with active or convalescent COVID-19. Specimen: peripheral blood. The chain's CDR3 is CASSIDRVAGSGELFF. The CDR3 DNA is TGTGCCAGTAGTATAGATCGAGTCGCAGGCTCCGGGGAGCTGTTTTTT.